Below are 3 T cell receptor beta chains sequenced from a single sample in a study of OX40 agonist ivuxolimab in advanced cancers. Sequenced by immunoSEQ multiplex PCR; TCRdb stores in-frame clones only, minus some. Among tens of thousands of clones listed, around nine tenths were seen once. The specimen comprised CD4+ or CD8+ T cells sorted from blood, sampled in a trial of the OX40 agonist ivuxolimab. These receptor sequences come from an adult with an advanced solid tumor such as melanoma, head and neck, liver or kidney cancer.

The CDR3 DNA follows: TGTGCCAGCAGCCTACAGGGGTTCTATGGCTACACCTTC. Protein product: CASSLQGFYGYTF. This chain links TRBV13 with TRBJ1-2, with 7 bases identical to TRBD1. Germline V gives CDR1 PRHDT, CDR2 FYEKMQ (reference sequence). The CDR3 spans 13 residues. The trim removed 5 bases at V and 4 bases at J, leaving 4 bases unmatched.

The gene calls are TRBV27 and TRBJ2-2; 11 positions match TRBD2. The germline V gene encodes CDR1 MNHEY and CDR2 SMNVEV (reference sequence). Unmatched junction bases numbered 8, after V lost 1 base and J lost 1 base. This CDR3 comprises 19 residues. The CDR3 loop is CASSLWASGGWGNTGELFF. DNA of the CDR3: TGTGCCAGCAGTTTATGGGCTAGCGGGGGGTGGGGGAACACCGGGGAGCTGTTTTTT.

V usage is TRBV18 and J usage is TRBJ2-2; a possible D gene is TRBD2 (6 bases). The CDR3 runs 13 residues. CDR1 is KGHSH and CDR2 is LQKENI in the germline V gene. Between the trimmed V and J ends, which lost 6 bases and 6 bases, there was a span of 11 bases. This chain's CDR3 is CASSPRGPGELFF. CDR3 coding DNA: TGTGCCAGCTCTCCGCGGGGTCCCGGGGAGCTGTTTTTT. The complete variable domain, with remaining parts taken from reference TRBV18 and TRBJ2-2, reads NAGVMQNPRHLVRRRGQEARLRCSPMKGHSHVYWYRQLPEEGLKFMVYLQKENIIDESGMPKERFSAEFPKEGPSILRIQQVVRGDSAAYFCASSPRGPGELFFGEGSRLTVL.